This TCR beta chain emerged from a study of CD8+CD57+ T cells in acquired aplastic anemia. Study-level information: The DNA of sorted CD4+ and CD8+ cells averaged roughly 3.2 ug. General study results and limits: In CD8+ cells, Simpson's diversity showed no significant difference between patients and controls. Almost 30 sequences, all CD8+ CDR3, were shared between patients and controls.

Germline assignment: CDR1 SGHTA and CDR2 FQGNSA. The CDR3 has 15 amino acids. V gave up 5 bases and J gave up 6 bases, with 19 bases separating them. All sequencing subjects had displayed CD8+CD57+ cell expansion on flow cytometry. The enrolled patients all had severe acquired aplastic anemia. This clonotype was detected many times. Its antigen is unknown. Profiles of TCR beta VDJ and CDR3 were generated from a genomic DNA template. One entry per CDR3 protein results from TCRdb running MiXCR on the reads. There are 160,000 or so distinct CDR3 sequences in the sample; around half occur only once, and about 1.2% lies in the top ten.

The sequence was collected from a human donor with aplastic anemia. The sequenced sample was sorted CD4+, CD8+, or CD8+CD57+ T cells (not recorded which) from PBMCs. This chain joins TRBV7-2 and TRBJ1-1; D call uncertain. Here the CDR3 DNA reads TGTGCCAGCAGCCGCGATGCCCTCCTTACGCCTGAAGCTTTCTTT. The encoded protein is CASSRDALLTPEAFF.